These T cell receptor beta chains were read from a single sample in a study of shared clonotypes between healthy human individuals. The table came from immunoSEQ multiplex PCR; TCRdb's copy has only in-frame clones and leaves some out. Of about 2.2 million clones in the sample, about 92% were seen once. Sequencing used naive CD8+ T cells from PBMCs. The receptors were gathered from a man in his late teens or twenties in good health. Some clones in this sample may be carry-over from other donors' samples. CDR3s include the opening cysteine and the closing phenylalanine or tryptophan. The D gene is left open where the match is weak. Where a row states a size, it is once, few, many or the class of an expanded clone; other rows omit it.

TRBD2	NA	TRBV6-4	TRBJ2-1	TGTGCCAGCAGCGATGATACTAGCGGTCGTCGCAATGAGCAGTTCTTC	CASSDDTSGRRNEQFF
TRBD2	NA	TRBV28	TRBJ2-1	TGTGCCAGCAGTTTATTGGCTAGCGGGAGTGTCAATGAGCAGTTCTTC	CASSLLASGSVNEQFF
NA	NA	TRBV7-9	TRBJ2-2	TGTGCCAGCAGCTTAGATGGTTCCGGGGAGCTGTTTTTT	CASSLDGSGELFF
TRBD1	NA	TRBV6-1	TRBJ1-5	TGTGCCAGCAGAGACAGGGGACAGCCCCAGCATTTT	CASRDRGQPQHF
TRBD1	NA	TRBV7-8	TRBJ1-1	TGTGCCAGCAGCTTGGACAGGGGGCGTACTGAAGCTTTCTTT	CASSLDRGRTEAFF
TRBD1	NA	TRBV18	TRBJ1-4	TGTGCCAGCTCACCGGTCCCGGGACAGGGGTCGGGAGCTAATGAAAAACTGTTTTTT	CASSPVPGQGSGANEKLFF
TRBD1	NA	TRBV6-5	TRBJ1-6	TGTGCCAGCAGGTCCGACAGGGGACTTAATTCACCCCTCCACTTT	CASRSDRGLNSPLHF
NA	NA	TRBV28	TRBJ2-7	TGTGCCAGCAGTTTATTTTTGTACGAGCAGTACTTC	CASSLFLYEQYF
NA	NA	TRBV19	TRBJ2-7	TGTGCCAGTAGTATAGCTGTAGGGGGTTACGAGCAGTACTTC	CASSIAVGGYEQYF
NA	NA	TRBV11-2	TRBJ2-2	TGTGCCAGCAGCTTAGTGATTACCGGGGAGCTGTTTTTT	CASSLVITGELFF
NA	NA	TRBV5-6	TRBJ2-7	TGTGCCAGCAGCTTGGGGATACCCCTCATCTCCTACGAGCAGTACTTC	CASSLGIPLISYEQYF
NA	NA	TRBV9	TRBJ2-1	TGTGCCAGCAGCGTAGAGTGGCTAGCCGACTACAATGAGCAGTTCTTC	CASSVEWLADYNEQFF
NA	NA	TRBV7-2	TRBJ2-1	TGTGCCGCAGCGGAGAAGAGCTCCTACAATGAGCAGTTCTTC	CAAAEKSSYNEQFF
NA	NA	TRBV6-1	TRBJ1-1	TGTGCCAGCAGTGAAGATCGGACAGAGAACACTGAAGCTTTCTTT	CASSEDRTENTEAFF
NA	once	TRBV5-4	TRBJ2-7	TGTGCCAGCAGCCCCTCCTGGGGAGGATACGAGCAGTACTTC	CASSPSWGGYEQYF
NA	NA	TRBV6-6	TRBJ2-7	TGTGCCAGCAGCAATACGGCGGAAACTACGAAGCAGTACTTC	CASSNTAETTKQYF
TRBD1	NA	TRBV19	TRBJ2-5	TGTGCCAGTAGTACCAGGACAGGGAGAGGGGAGACCCAGTACTTC	CASSTRTGRGETQYF
NA	NA	TRBV7-9	TRBJ2-7	TGTGCCAGCAGCTCAGAGTTGAACGGCAGATACGAGCAGTACTTC	CASSSELNGRYEQYF
TRBD2	NA	TRBV4-3	TRBJ2-1	TGCGCCAGCAGCCAAGGGAGGACTAGCGGATACAATGAGCAGTTCTTC	CASSQGRTSGYNEQFF
TRBD1	NA	TRBV27	TRBJ2-6	TGTGCCAGCAGCACCCGACAGGGATCCTCTGGGGCCAACGTCCTGACTTTC	CASSTRQGSSGANVLTF
NA	NA	TRBV6-5	TRBJ1-2	TGTGCCAGCATTGCAGGAGGGTCGTGGGGCTACACCTTC	CASIAGGSWGYTF
TRBD2	NA	TRBV9	TRBJ2-3	TGTGCCAGCAGCGGAGGGACTACAGGAGATACGCAGTATTTT	CASSGGTTGDTQYF
TRBD2	NA	TRBV5-6	TRBJ2-3	TGTGCCAGCAGCTCAATAGCGGGAGGGGACACAGATACGCAGTATTTT	CASSSIAGGDTDTQYF
NA	NA	TRBV14	TRBJ1-3	TGTGCCAGCAGCCAAGAGGGGGTAGTAAAGGGAAACACCATATATTTT	CASSQEGVVKGNTIYF
NA	NA	TRBV4-1	TRBJ1-5	TGCGCCAGCAGCCAAGTTACAGGGCATCAGCCCCAGCATTTT	CASSQVTGHQPQHF
TRBD1	NA	TRBV11-2	TRBJ1-2	TGTGCCAGCAGCCCGTTAGGGACAGTCTATGGCTACACCTTC	CASSPLGTVYGYTF
NA	NA	TRBV4-1	TRBJ1-2	TGCGCCAGCAGCCAACCTCTGGGGGTGAACTATGGCTACACCTTC	CASSQPLGVNYGYTF
TRBD2	NA	TRBV4-1	TRBJ2-7	TGCGCCAGCAGCCATGAACCGGGACTAGCGGATCAGAACTTC	CASSHEPGLADQNF
TRBD2	NA	TRBV18	TRBJ2-5	TGTGCCAGCTCACCACCGCGACTAGCGGAAGAGACCCAGTACTTC	CASSPPRLAEETQYF
NA	NA	TRBV7-7	TRBJ2-7	TGTGCCAGCAGCCCGGGTCGGGGCGGGTCCTACGAGCAGTACTTC	CASSPGRGGSYEQYF
NA	NA	TRBV7-9	TRBJ2-1	TGTGCCAGCAGCCACCTAGCGTTAGGCAACAATGAGCAGTTCTTC	CASSHLALGNNEQFF
TRBD2	NA	TRBV10-3	TRBJ2-5	TGTGCCATCAGTGAGTTTACTAACGCGGGAGCCGGAAAGACCCAGTACTTC	CAISEFTNAGAGKTQYF
NA	NA	TRBV4-3	TRBJ1-1	TGCGCCAGCAGCCAGATCCCTACATCGGCAGGTTTAACGGAAGCTTTCTTT	CASSQIPTSAGLTEAFF
NA	NA	TRBV7-2	TRBJ1-2	TGTGCCAGCAGCTTGGTTGTGGGGGGCTACACCTTC	CASSLVVGGYTF
TRBD1	once	TRBV7-9	TRBJ2-1	TGTGCCAGCAGCTTAAGACAGGGAAGCAATGAGCAGTTCTTC	CASSLRQGSNEQFF